The rows below give T cell receptor beta chains drawn from one sample of a study of cytomegalovirus exposure and HLA in healthy donors. Repertoires were generated with immunoSEQ multiplex PCR, while TCRdb's copy carries only in-frame clones and drops some. The profile shows about 200,000 clones, about 81% of them singletons. The material sequenced was PBMCs. These receptor sequences come from a woman between 40 and 50 years old in good health and CMV-seronegative. CDR3s include the opening cysteine and the closing phenylalanine or tryptophan. The D gene is left open where the match is weak. Some rows mark clone size as missing; the rest say once, few, many or name a class of expanded clone.

clone_size | d_call | j_call | v_call | cdr3_nt | cdr3_aa
. | . | TRBJ2-3 | TRBV9 | TGTGCCAGCAGCGTAGGACCCTTGACTCCCACAGATACGCAGTATTTT | CASSVGPLTPTDTQYF
. | . | TRBJ2-1 | TRBV5-5 | TGTGCCAGCAGCTTGACACTAGAGTTTAGCCATGAGCAGTTCTTC | CASSLTLEFSHEQFF
. | TRBD1 | TRBJ1-4 | TRBV7-9 | TGTGCCAGCACCCGGGGACAGTACGCAACTAATGAAAAACTGTTTTTT | CASTRGQYATNEKLFF
few | . | TRBJ1-5 | TRBV19 | TGTGCCAGTAGTATCGACGGGTATAGCAATCAGCCCCAGCATTTT | CASSIDGYSNQPQHF
. | TRBD1 | TRBJ2-7 | TRBV5-4 | TGTGCCAGCAGCTCAACAGGGGACTCCTACGAGCAGTACTTC | CASSSTGDSYEQYF
. | TRBD1 | TRBJ2-3 | TRBV19 | TGTGCCAGTAGTATTCCAGACAGGGGTTTTACAGATACGCAGTATTTT | CASSIPDRGFTDTQYF
. | TRBD1 | TRBJ2-1 | TRBV19 | TGTGCCAGTAGTATAGGACAGGGGGCACTAAATGAGCAGTTCTTC | CASSIGQGALNEQFF
. | . | TRBJ1-1 | TRBV7-9 | TGTGCCACCGGGGGGCGCAGAAACACTGAAGCTTTCTTT | CATGGRRNTEAFF
. | TRBD2 | TRBJ2-1 | TRBV27 | TGTGCCAGCAGTCCAACTAGCGGGAGGTCGGATGAGCAGTTCTTC | CASSPTSGRSDEQFF
few | TRBD2 | TRBJ2-1 | TRBV28 | TGTGCCAGCAGTTTCCAACTAGCGGGCCTCTCCGGTGAGCAGTTCTTC | CASSFQLAGLSGEQFF
few | . | TRBJ2-7 | TRBV5-1 | TGCGCCAGCAGCCCACGGTCGGGGAGCGGGCCTAGCTCCTACGAGCAGTACTTC | CASSPRSGSGPSSYEQYF
. | TRBD1 | TRBJ1-4 | TRBV5-1 | TGCGCCAGCAGCAGAATACCGGGACAGGGTAATGAAAAACTGTTTTTT | CASSRIPGQGNEKLFF
. | . | TRBJ2-7 | TRBV9 | TGTGCCAGCAGCGTGGGGAGAGTCCCCTCCTACGAGCAGTACTTC | CASSVGRVPSYEQYF
. | TRBD2 | TRBJ2-1 | TRBV11-2 | TGTGCCAGCAGCTTGAGACTAGCGGACCGCTACAATGAGCAGTTCTTC | CASSLRLADRYNEQFF
. | TRBD1 | TRBJ1-2 | TRBV5-3 | TGTGCCAGAAGCAGACAAGGACAGGGGGCTGTCGACTATGGCTACACCTTC | CARSRQGQGAVDYGYTF
few | . | TRBJ2-5 | TRBV6-5 | TGTGCCAGCAGTTACCGAGGGGGAGGGGGAAGTACCCAGTACTTC | CASSYRGGGGSTQYF
. | . | TRBJ2-1 | TRBV4-1 | TGCGCCAGCAGCCAAGAAGCTAGATTGACCAATGAGCAGTTCTTC | CASSQEARLTNEQFF
. | TRBD1 | TRBJ1-1 | TRBV19 | TGTGCCAGTAGTATGGCTGGAGGGGGCAAAACTGAAGCTTTCTTT | CASSMAGGGKTEAFF
. | TRBD2 | TRBJ2-7 | TRBV11-2 | TGTGCCAGCAGCTTTGAAAGCGGGAGCTACGAGCAGTACTTC | CASSFESGSYEQYF
. | . | TRBJ1-1 | TRBV5-1 | TGCGCCAGTAAGGGGGAGACGACTGAAGCTTTCTTT | CASKGETTEAFF
. | TRBD1 | TRBJ2-7 | TRBV7-2 | TGTGCCAGCAGCCGAAACAGGGGTCCCTACGAGCAGTACTTC | CASSRNRGPYEQYF
. | . | TRBJ1-1 | TRBV12-5 | TGTGCTAGTGGTTTGGTGGCAGGCTCCAACACTGAAGCTTTCTTT | CASGLVAGSNTEAFF
. | TRBD2 | TRBJ2-3 | TRBV15 | TGTGCCACCAGCACTCCCCTAGAGGGCGGGAGGAGGGATACGCAGTATTTT | CATSTPLEGGRRDTQYF
. | TRBD2 | TRBJ2-2 | TRBV7-9 | TGTGCCAGCAGCTTAGTCCCCAGCGGGGGGACCGGGGAGCTGTTTTTT | CASSLVPSGGTGELFF
. | . | TRBJ2-1 | TRBV4-1 | TGCGCCAGCAGCACCCGACAGAGTTTATACAATGAGCAGTTCTTC | CASSTRQSLYNEQFF
. | . | TRBJ2-7 | TRBV7-8 | TGTGCCAGCAGCGGACTATCTAACGAGCAGTACTTC | CASSGLSNEQYF
few | TRBD1 | TRBJ2-7 | TRBV19 | TGTGCCAGCAGATGGACAGGGGCCTCCTACGAGCAGTACTTC | CASRWTGASYEQYF
. | TRBD1 | TRBJ1-5 | TRBV28 | TGTGCCAGCAGTTACAGGGGAGAGAGTCAGCCCCAGCATTTT | CASSYRGESQPQHF
. | TRBD1 | TRBJ2-1 | TRBV7-3 | TGTGCCAGCAGCTTAGGCAGGGGGCCGTCCTACAATGAGCAGTTCTTC | CASSLGRGPSYNEQFF